One and the same sample provided the 2 T cell receptor beta chains below, sequenced in a study of T-cell memory formation after mild COVID-19. TCRdb re-analysed the 5' RACE reads in MiXCR, keeping a single row per CDR3 protein. The repertoire holds approximately 580,000 distinct CDR3 sequences, with approximately 20% as singletons. The specimen was PBMCs or a T cell subset sorted from them (not recorded which). Every receptor here comes from an adult woman who had mild COVID-19 (a few samples of this study predate the infection). Cell type and time point are not known.

In this sample, this clonotype turned up a few times. The genes are TRBV3-1 and TRBJ2-1; D not certain. V lost 0 bases and J 9 bases, leaving 6 bases between the germline ends. The CDR3 extends over 12 amino acids. Per germline, CDR1 LGHDT and CDR2 YNNKEL (reference sequence). CDR3 in amino acids: CASSQDVGEQFF. The CDR3 coding sequence is TGTGCCAGCAGCCAAGATGTCGGTGAGCAGTTCTTC.

The chain uses TRBV6-5 and TRBJ2-4; a weak D match, TRBD2 (6 bases). Between the trimmed V and J ends, which lost 0 bases and 8 bases, there was a span of 20 bases. The CDR3 extends over 17 amino acids. Germline CDR1 is MNHEY and CDR2 is SVGAGI. The CDR3 loop is CASSYSMPGQWGDIQYF. The CDR3 DNA reads as TGTGCCAGCAGTTACTCGATGCCGGGGCAGTGGGGGGACATTCAGTACTTC.